The 22 T cell receptor beta chains below come from one sample, sequenced in a study of blood T cells in healthy people across ages. Next came a second PCR, run for about 7 to 11 cycles, which used a sample-barcoded 5' primer along with a J-beta primer mix. TCRdb redid the calling of the 5' RACE reads with MiXCR, one entry per CDR3 protein. The data show over 700,000 distinct CDR3 sequences, 25% seen once. The same data also went into a second study, on T cells of mothers and their children.

Sequenced: blood. These receptors came from a boy aged 5-17 years in good health.

This clonotype was detected only a few times. The chain is built from TRBV15 and TRBJ2-1, with D hard to call. The CDR3 covers 11 residues. Per the germline V gene, CDR1 is LNHNV and CDR2 is YYDKDF (reference sequence). With 2 bases removed from V and 7 bases from J, the gap between germline ends came to 3 bases. The CDR3 sequence: CATSRQNEQFF. CDR3 DNA sequence: TGTGCCACCAGCAGACAGAATGAGCAGTTCTTC.

A note on this clonotype: Mismatch with germline at one junction end may stem from a read error. The gene calls are TRBV15 and TRBJ2-5; D uncertain. Per the germline V gene, CDR1 is LNHNV and CDR2 is YYDKDF (reference sequence). This CDR3 contains 12 residues. The CDR3 reads CATSRDNIHENF. The CDR3 nucleotides read TGTGCCACCAGCAGAGATAATATTCACGAAAACTTC.

This clonotype occurred a few times. This chain links TRBV7-9 with TRBJ2-1; 7 bases fit TRBD1. V lost 11 bases, J lost 2 bases, and 6 bases stayed unmatched. Looked up from germline, CDR1 is SEHNR and CDR2 is FQNEAQ (reference sequence). The CDR3 is 13 residues long. For the CDR3, the DNA is TGTGCCGTCCGGGACAGTACCTACAATGAGCAGTTCTTC. Its protein product is CAVRDSTYNEQFF.

The rearrangement links TRBV6-6 to TRBJ2-7; D might be TRBD1 (5 bases). The ends were cut back, 6 bases at V and 2 bases at J, with 14 bases in the middle. Germline CDR1 and CDR2: MNHNY and SVGAGI (reference sequence). The CDR3 totals 14 residues. The CDR3 sequence is CASRPVAGPYEQYF. CDR3 nucleotides: TGTGCCAGCAGACCGGTGGCAGGGCCCTACGAGCAGTACTTC.

This chain joins TRBV12-3 or TRBV12-4 and TRBJ2-4; D is perhaps TRBD1 (6 bases). This CDR3 has 16 amino acids. Trimming left V 3 bases short and J 1 base short, with 13 bases between. CDR3 in amino acids: CASSFRGKVAKNIQYF. The DNA for the CDR3 is TGTGCCAGCAGTTTTAGGGGGAAAGTGGCCAAAAACATTCAGTACTTC.

This clonotype was counted only a few times. This chain links TRBV2 with TRBJ1-4; D call uncertain. With 5 bases removed from V and 4 bases from J, the gap between germline ends came to 5 bases. Germline-derived CDR1 and CDR2 are SNHLY and FYNNEI. The CDR3 is made up of 12 amino acids. This CDR3 reads CASSRDNEKLFF. CDR3 coding DNA: TGTGCCAGCAGTCGGGATAATGAAAAACTGTTTTTT.

V gene TRBV9 combines with J gene TRBJ1-3; D is perhaps TRBD1 (5 bases). Trimming removed 4 bases at V and 0 bases at J, with 11 bases between. Germline loops: CDR1 SGDLS, CDR2 YYNGEE. This CDR3 spans 15 amino acids. The CDR3 coding sequence is TGTGCCAGCAGCCGGGACCTAACCTCTGGAAACACCATATATTTT. Protein: CASSRDLTSGNTIYF.

There are a few counts of this clonotype. The rearrangement links TRBV4-3 to TRBJ2-7; 8 nucleotides line up with TRBD1. Germline CDR1 and CDR2: LGHNA and YSLEER. The junction had 8 bases not matched to a gene; V was cut back by 2 bases and J by 2 bases. The CDR3 has 16 amino acids. This CDR3 reads CASSQSQTGATYEQYF. CDR3 DNA: TGCGCCAGCAGCCAAAGCCAGACAGGGGCCACCTACGAGCAGTACTTC.

This clonotype occurred a few times. The chain recombines TRBV7-6 with TRBJ1-4, with 7 bases identical to TRBD1. The CDR3 loop spans 16 amino acids. The junction had 13 bases not matched to a gene; V was cut back by 4 bases and J by 8 bases. Germline assignment: CDR1 SGHVS and CDR2 FNYEAQ. CDR3 amino acids: CASSYEARQGGEKLFF. CDR3 in DNA: TGTGCCAGCAGCTACGAAGCTAGACAGGGTGGCGAAAAACTGTTTTTT.

This clonotype came up a few times. This chain joins TRBV5-5 and TRBJ2-4; D uncertain. The CDR3 sequence is 16 residues long. The V end was cut by 3 bases, the J end by 2 bases, with 15 bases between. Per germline, CDR1 SGHKS and CDR2 YYEKEE (reference sequence). Here the CDR3 reads CASSYDIVTTKNIQYF. Written as DNA, the CDR3 is TGTGCCAGCAGCTACGACATCGTAACCACCAAAAACATTCAGTACTTC.

This sequence joins TRBV9 and TRBJ2-1, with 10 bases that match TRBD2. CDR3 length: 14 residues. The ends lost 2 bases at V and 7 bases at J; junction bases unmatched: 3. Germline V CDR1 and CDR2: SGDLS, YYNGEE. In DNA, the CDR3 is TGTGCCAGCAGCGTTGAAGCGGGAGGGAATGAGCAGTTCTTC. It yields the protein CASSVEAGGNEQFF. Full variable domain (remainder filled in from reference TRBV9 and TRBJ2-1): DSGVTQTPKHLITATGQRVTLRCSPRSGDLSVYWYQQSLDQGLQFLIQYYNGEERAKGNILERFSAQQFPDLHSELNLSSLELGDSALYFCASSVEAGGNEQFFGPGTRLTVL.

V and J are TRBV7-9 and TRBJ1-1, with 8 bases fitting TRBD1. This CDR3 has 14 amino acids. Trimming cost V 5 bases and J 1 base; bases outside gene matches: 3. Germline V CDR1 and CDR2: SEHNR, FQNEAQ (reference sequence). For the CDR3, the DNA is TGTGCCAGCAGCCGGGACAGGACGAACACTGAAGCTTTCTTT. This translates into CASSRDRTNTEAFF.

The chain has TRBV6-1 and TRBJ1-1; D remains unclear. V lost 6 bases, J lost 0 bases, and 11 bases lay in between. The CDR3 length is 14 residues. The V gene's germline CDR1 is MNHNS and CDR2 SASEGT. CDR3 amino acids: CASREPGLNTEAFF. Written as DNA, the CDR3 is TGTGCCAGCAGGGAGCCGGGCCTGAACACTGAAGCTTTCTTT.

Ten or more counts support this clonotype. This chain joins TRBV20-1 and TRBJ2-5, with 15 bases lining up with TRBD2. After removal of 6 bases from V and 5 bases from J, the junction contained 1 base not matched to a gene. CDR3 length: 13 residues. Germline CDR1 and CDR2: DFQATT and SNEGSKA (reference sequence). The CDR3 is CSAGTSGRETQYF. The DNA for the CDR3 is TGCAGTGCAGGGACTAGCGGGAGGGAGACCCAGTACTTC.

The chain couples TRBV29-1 to TRBJ2-5; D perhaps matches TRBD2 (6 bases). The CDR3 is 11 residues long. V lost 6 bases and J lost 3, with 8 bases in between. Germline V lookup: CDR1 SQVTM, CDR2 ANQGSEA. The CDR3 DNA follows: TGCAGCGTCATAGCGGAAGAGACCCAGTACTTC. Protein: CSVIAEETQYF.

About this clonotype: The junction departs from germline at one end; a sequencing error may be responsible. V usage is TRBV5-1 and J usage is TRBJ2-4; TRBD2 agrees at 15 bases. Germline V lookup: CDR1 SGHRS, CDR2 YFSETQ. This CDR3 is 19 amino acids long. The CDR3 bases are TGCGCCAGCAGCCTGGGACTAGCGGGAGGTTCTACGGCCAAAGACATTCAGTACTTC. This codes for CASSLGLAGGSTAKDIQYF.

This clonotype turned up a few times. CDR3 in DNA: TGTGCCAGCAGTTACCCGCCGGACGAAGAGACCCAGTACTTC. Translated: CASSYPPDEETQYF. The V gene is TRBV6-6, the J gene TRBJ2-5; D gene unclear. CDR3 size: 14 residues. Trimming left V 2 bases short and J 3 bases short, with 10 bases between. The germline gives CDR1 MNHNY, CDR2 SVGAGI (reference sequence).

This chain connects TRBV29-1 to TRBJ2-7, with D perhaps TRBD1 (6 bases). The germline gives CDR1 SQVTM, CDR2 ANQGSEA. The CDR3 is 13 residues long. V lost 4 bases and J lost 3, with 13 bases in between. CDR3 DNA sequence: TGCAGCGTTGGAACAGGGTCCTTCTACGAGCAGTACTTC. It specifies CSVGTGSFYEQYF.

This clonotype has a handful of counts. This rearrangement joins TRBV29-1 to TRBJ2-1; maybe TRBD2 (6 bases). The DNA end is more similar to TRBJ2-7, so the J call may be wrong. Germline loops: CDR1 SQVTM, CDR2 ANQGSEA. The CDR3 consists of 18 residues. CDR3 in amino acids: CSVEGVVDVEGRGYEQYF. DNA of the CDR3: TGCAGCGTTGAAGGGGTCGTCGACGTGGAGGGAAGGGGCTACGAGCAGTACTTC.

The chain has TRBV29-1 and TRBJ2-7; TRBD2 agrees at 11 bases. CDR3 length: 14 residues. The V segment lost 6 bases and the J segment 3 bases; nucleotides outside the gene matches: 7. The germline V gene encodes CDR1 SQVTM and CDR2 ANQGSEA. The CDR3 spells CSVGLAEPYYEQYF. CDR3 DNA sequence: TGCAGCGTGGGACTAGCGGAACCTTACTACGAGCAGTACTTC.

The gene calls are TRBV7-9 and TRBJ2-6; D could derive from TRBD1 or TRBD2 (5 bases each). Deletions cut 5 bases from V and 2 bases from J, with 16 bases between. Germline loops: CDR1 SEHNR, CDR2 FQNEAQ (reference sequence). CDR3 size: 17 residues. CDR3 coding DNA: TGTGCCAGCAGCCCTACACTCCAGGGAGCTGGGGCCAACGTCCTGACTTTC. Encoded protein: CASSPTLQGAGANVLTF.

This clonotype was detected a few times. V gene TRBV10-3 combines with J gene TRBJ2-5; D gene ambiguous. This CDR3 has 16 residues. The V end lost 0 bases, the J end lost 2 bases, and 13 bases lay between the germline ends. Germline V gene data show CDR1 as ENHRY and CDR2 as SYGVKD. The CDR3 DNA follows: TGTGCCATCAGTGAGTCGAACGGAAGCAGGCAAGAGACCCAGTACTTC. Residues: CAISESNGSRQETQYF.